This record covers a single T cell receptor (beta chain). The sample contains more than one DNA sequence encoding this CDR3. This specimen comes from a study of blood T cell repertoires in COVID-19. The method was immunoSEQ multiplex PCR; TCRdb's version includes in-frame clones alone and lacks a portion of them. The sample holds 200,000 to 250,000 clones, about 80% seen once. Germline V gene lookup returns CDR1 KGHSH and CDR2 LQKENI. This CDR3 comprises 15 residues. V dropped 3 bases and J dropped 3; count of bases not matched to a gene: 3. The specimen was PBMCs or T cells enriched from blood (not recorded which). The chain joins TRBV18 to TRBJ2-3, with 10 bases identical to TRBD2. This sequence was found in a man aged 60 to 69 who had recovered from COVID-19. CDR3 loop: CASSPLAGVTDTQYF. The CDR3 DNA reads TGTGCCAGCTCACCGCTAGCGGGGGTGACAGATACGCAGTATTTT.